These 16 T cell receptor beta chains share one sample of origin, sequenced in a study of tumor-infiltrating lymphocytes in primary liver carcinoma (dated by TCRdb to the late 2010s). Sequencing relied on an Illumina HiSeq 2500. Using a constant-region primer and ProtoScript II reverse transcriptase, TCRbeta-specific cDNA was reverse-transcribed from roughly 500 ng total RNA. The TCRbeta libraries were prepared through three rounds of nested multiplex PCR following a slightly modified ARM-PCR procedure. Multiplex TRBV1-TRBV30 forward primers and a Cbeta reverse primer were used in the first two PCR rounds, each of which was run for 9 to 11 cycles. TCRdb's own reprocessing of the public reads used fastp at Q25 and MiXCR and kept productive beta chains. Entries are consolidated by CDR3 protein sequence, retaining the most common genes and DNA. Counted in this sample were 40,000 to 55,000 distinct CDR3 sequences; roughly 80% of them appeared once. The top ten hold around a quarter of the sample.

Without any cell sorting, total RNA and DNA were extracted together from about 20-30 mg of bulk tissue using the AllPrep DNA/RNA mini kit. Specimen: liver tumor tissue from sampling region 5. Interpreted using the paper, the cell subset or site label stands for: tumor region T5, tumor centre. All receptors come from a man aged 35 to 55 with primary liver carcinoma and hepatitis B virus infection.

The rearrangement joins TRBV11-2 to TRBJ2-7, with D maybe TRBD1 (5 bases). The CDR3 runs to 14 residues. Germline V gives CDR1 SGHAT, CDR2 FQNNGV. This CDR3 is CESISNRSSYEQYF. The CDR3 DNA reads as TGTGAAAGCATCTCTAACAGGAGCTCCTACGAGCAGTACTTC.

Concerning this clonotype itself: The conserved closing phenylalanine or tryptophan is absent in this CDR3, likely reflecting a read error. This chain uses TRBV7-9 with TRBJ2-2, with D hard to call. The ends were cut back, 7 bases at V and 7 bases at J, with 16 bases in the middle. Germline lookup yields CDR1 SEHNR and CDR2 FQNEAQ (reference sequence). The CDR3 extends over 14 amino acids. In nucleotides, the CDR3 is TGTGCCAGCACCTCGACATGGGTTAACGGGGAGCTGTTTTCT. Translating gives CASTSTWVNGELFS.

With respect to this clonotype: Because the CDR3 is missing its conserved closing phenylalanine or tryptophan, this is likely a read error. This rearrangement joins TRBV4-1 to TRBJ2-5; the match to TRBD2 covers 7 bases. This CDR3 contains 16 residues. From germline, CDR1 is MGHRA and CDR2 YSYEKL. The V and J ends lost 2 bases and 4 bases, in that order; junction bases with no gene match: 10. The DNA of the CDR3 is TGCGCCAGCAGCCAAAATCCAGGACTAGTGGGAGAGACCCAGTACTTA. Translation gives CASSQNPGLVGETQYL.

A few counts support this clonotype. This rearrangement joins TRBV9 to TRBJ2-3, with TRBD2 matching 8 bases. The germline V gene has CDR1 SGDLS and CDR2 YYNGEE. V gave up 1 base and J gave up 4 bases; unmatched junction bases: 5. This CDR3 region has 15 residues. The CDR3 is CASSVLGTRADTQYF. Written as DNA, the CDR3 is TGTGCCAGCAGCGTATTGGGGACTAGGGCAGATACGCAGTATTTT.

This clonotype was observed a handful of times. Being one base from a much bigger clone, this may be a read error. The V call is TRBV7-3, the J call TRBJ2-1; D may match TRBD1 or TRBD2 (5 bases each). The CDR3 consists of 16 residues. The germline gives CDR1 SGHTA, CDR2 FQGTGA. For the CDR3, the DNA is TGTGCCAGCAGTCGAACCGGGACCAGAACCTACAATGAGCAGTCCTTC. Its translation: CASSRTGTRTYNEQSF.

Points on this clonotype: The junction does not match germline at one end; this may be a read error. The J gene is TRBJ2-1, the V gene TRBV4-2, with a possible D match to TRBD2 (5 bases). CDR1 and CDR2 (germline): LGHNA, YNFKEQ. This CDR3 spans 14 amino acids. CDR3 in DNA: TGTGCCATCAGACAAGAACTAGAAACGAATGAGCGGTTCTTC. Translating it yields CAIRQELETNERFF.

Details on this clonotype: A much larger clone lies one base from this, so it may be a read error. The chain carries TRBV4-1 and TRBJ2-5; the match to TRBD2 covers 13 bases. CDR3 length: 16 residues. Germline V lookup: CDR1 MGHRA, CDR2 YSYEKL. CDR3: CSSSQNPGLAGEAQYF. The CDR3 nucleotides read TGCTCCAGCAGCCAAAATCCAGGACTAGCGGGAGAGGCCCAGTACTTC.

In this sample, this clonotype turned up once. The conserved phenylalanine or tryptophan normally closing the CDR3 is absent here, so this likely arose from a read error. The chain links TRBV10-3 to TRBJ2-5; TRBD1 agrees at 7 bases. Germline V gene data show CDR1 as ENHRY and CDR2 as SYGVKD. The CDR3 length is 14 residues. V lost 4 bases and J lost 4; bases outside the gene matches: 6. CDR3 residues: CAISVTGLGETQYS. The DNA for the CDR3 is TGTGCCATCAGTGTGACAGGGTTGGGAGAGACCCAGTACTCC.

The table lists this clonotype with a count of one. The germline gene is not matched at one end of the junction; a read error may be the cause. The V call is TRBV29-1, the J call TRBJ1-1; D might be TRBD1 (5 bases). Per germline, CDR1 SQVTM and CDR2 ANQGSEA. This CDR3 has 13 residues. In nucleotides, the CDR3 is TGCAGCGTCGAACCCAAGGGAAAGACAGAAGCTGTCTTT. This translates into CSVEPKGKTEAVF.

On this clonotype: This likely comes from a read error, as the CDR3 has no conserved phenylalanine or tryptophan at its end. This chain uses TRBV29-1 with TRBJ2-7, with D unresolved. Germline V lookup: CDR1 SQVTM, CDR2 ANQGSEA. This CDR3 has 12 amino acids. V was clipped by 7 bases and J by 3 bases, with 13 bases between them. The CDR3, as DNA: TGCAGCGCCACGAGAGGTATCTACGAGCAGTACTTG. It encodes CSATRGIYEQYL.

The chain combines TRBV4-1 with TRBJ1-5; possibly TRBD1 for D (5 bases). CDR3 length: 14 amino acids. The germline gives CDR1 MGHRA, CDR2 YSYEKL. V shed 2 bases and J shed 7 bases, with 12 bases lying between them. This CDR3 reads CASSQNRGTQPQHF. The CDR3 nucleotides read TGCGCCAGCAGCCAAAATCGGGGCACCCAGCCCCAGCATTTT.

Comments on this clonotype: At one end, the junction sequence differs from germline, possibly due to a read error. The rearrangement uses TRBV4-3 and TRBJ2-1, with TRBD2 identical over 7 bases. The CDR3 is made up of 15 amino acids. CDR1 is LGHNA and CDR2 is YSLEER in the germline V gene. In DNA form, the CDR3 reads TGCGGCAGCAGCCAAGGGAGGGAGGTGAGCTATGATCAGTTCTTC. Its protein is CGSSQGREVSYDQFF.

V gene TRBV5-6 combines with J gene TRBJ2-2; the match to TRBD2 covers 9 bases. V shed 0 bases and J 6 bases; nucleotides not matched to a gene: 3. CDR3 length: 15 residues. Germline V lookup: CDR1 SGHDT, CDR2 YYEEEE. Written as DNA, the CDR3 is TGTGCCAGCAGCTTGGGACTAGCGGACGCCGGGGAGCTGTTTTTT. It translates to CASSLGLADAGELFF.

This clonotype was seen only once. Germline and junction disagree at one end, which may indicate a read error. The chain combines TRBV7-9 with TRBJ2-1, with 10 bases fitting TRBD2. CDR1 SEHNR and CDR2 FQNEAQ come from the germline V gene (reference sequence). The CDR3 has 18 amino acids. The CDR3 region has the DNA TGTGCCAGCAGCTCACGCCTTCGGATTAGCGGGAGGAACAATGAGCAATTCTTC. Protein: CASSSRLRISGRNNEQFF. The full variable domain, with the rest looked up from reference TRBV7-9 and TRBJ2-1, is DTGVSQNPRHKITKRGQNVTFRCDPISEHNRLYWYRQTLGQGPEFLTYFQNEAQLEKSRLLSDRFSAERPKGSFSTLEIQRTEQGDSAMYLCASSSRLRISGRNNEQFFGPGTRLTVL.

This sequence joins TRBV10-3 and TRBJ2-7, with D possibly matching TRBD2 (6 bases). The CDR3 loop spans 14 amino acids. V was trimmed by 6 bases and J by 7 bases, leaving 19 bases between them. CDR1 ENHRY and CDR2 SYGVKD come from the germline V gene. The DNA of the CDR3 is TGTGCCATCAGGGAACCGGGGGAGTCATATGAGCAGTACTTC. It translates to CAIREPGESYEQYF.

This rearrangement joins TRBV14 to TRBJ2-1; D is unclear. The length of the CDR3 is 16 residues. Per germline, CDR1 SGHDN and CDR2 FVKESK. V dropped 6 bases and J dropped 5 bases, with 20 bases sitting between them. The CDR3 coding sequence is TGTGCCAGCAGTGCCGTAGCAGGATGGATAGACAATGAGCAGTTCTTC. Its translation: CASSAVAGWIDNEQFF.